This T cell receptor (beta chain) is drawn from a study of early T cells in non-severe SARS-CoV-2 infection. On the study more broadly: Chains were unpaired, as sequencing was done on bulk RNA from unsorted whole blood.

The CDR3 contains 15 residues. V dropped 2 bases and J dropped 4 bases, with 12 bases sitting between them. Germline V gene lookup returns CDR1 SGHNT and CDR2 YYREEE (reference sequence). Notes on the study in general: In VDJdb matching, anti-spike CD8 responses were favored while private and CD4 specificities went missing.

This clonotype occurred many times. Antigen: not known. In the library, individual cDNA molecules carried attached unique molecular identifiers. MiXCR was run by TCRdb on the 5' RACE reads, yielding one entry per CDR3 protein. The sample lists approximately 97,000 distinct CDR3 sequences; 8% to 13% were seen once. This specimen was whole blood, taken at baseline. The chain couples TRBV5-4 to TRBJ2-2; D might be TRBD2 (5 bases). This TCR was sampled from an adult who was a healthcare worker with PCR-confirmed SARS-CoV-2 infection or an uninfected control (not recorded which). The CDR3 here is CASSFRGRGTGELFF. In DNA form, the CDR3 reads TGTGCCAGCAGCTTTCGAGGGAGAGGCACCGGGGAGCTGTTTTTT.